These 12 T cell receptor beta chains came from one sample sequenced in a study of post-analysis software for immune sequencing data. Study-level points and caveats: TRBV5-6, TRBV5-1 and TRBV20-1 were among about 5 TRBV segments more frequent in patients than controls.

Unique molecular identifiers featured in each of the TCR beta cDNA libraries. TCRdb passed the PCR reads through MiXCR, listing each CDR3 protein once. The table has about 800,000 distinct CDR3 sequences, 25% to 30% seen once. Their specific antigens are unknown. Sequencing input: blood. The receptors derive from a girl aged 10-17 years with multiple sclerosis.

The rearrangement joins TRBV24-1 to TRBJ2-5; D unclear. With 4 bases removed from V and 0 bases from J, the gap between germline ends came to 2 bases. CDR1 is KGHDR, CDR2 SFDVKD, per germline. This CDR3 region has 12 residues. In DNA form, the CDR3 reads TGTGCCACCAGTGAGAACCAAGAGACCCAGTACTTC. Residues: CATSENQETQYF.

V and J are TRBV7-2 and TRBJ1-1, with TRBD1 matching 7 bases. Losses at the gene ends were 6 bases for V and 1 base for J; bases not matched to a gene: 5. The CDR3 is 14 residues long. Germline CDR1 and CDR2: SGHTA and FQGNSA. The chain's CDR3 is CASRMTGQNTEAFF. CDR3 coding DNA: TGTGCCAGCAGGATGACAGGGCAGAACACTGAAGCTTTCTTT.

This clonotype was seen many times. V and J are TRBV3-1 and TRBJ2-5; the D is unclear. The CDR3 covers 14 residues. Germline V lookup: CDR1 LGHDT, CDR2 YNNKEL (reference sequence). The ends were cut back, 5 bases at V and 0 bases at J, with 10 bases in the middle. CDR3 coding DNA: TGTGCCAGCAGCTCCCCCGGATACCAAGAGACCCAGTACTTC. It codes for CASSSPGYQETQYF.

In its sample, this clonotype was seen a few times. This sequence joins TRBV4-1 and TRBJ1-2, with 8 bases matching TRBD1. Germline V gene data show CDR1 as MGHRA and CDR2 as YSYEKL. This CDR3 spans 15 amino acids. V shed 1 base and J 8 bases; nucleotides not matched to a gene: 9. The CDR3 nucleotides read TGCGCCAGCAGCCAAGTTGTGGACAGGGTAGAAGGCTACACCTTC. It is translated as CASSQVVDRVEGYTF.

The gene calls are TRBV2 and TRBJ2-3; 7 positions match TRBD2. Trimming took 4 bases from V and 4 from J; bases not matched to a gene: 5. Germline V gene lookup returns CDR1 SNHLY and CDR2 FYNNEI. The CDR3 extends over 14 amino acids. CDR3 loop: CASSGRERADTQYF. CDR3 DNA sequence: TGTGCCAGCAGTGGGCGGGAGAGGGCAGATACGCAGTATTTT.

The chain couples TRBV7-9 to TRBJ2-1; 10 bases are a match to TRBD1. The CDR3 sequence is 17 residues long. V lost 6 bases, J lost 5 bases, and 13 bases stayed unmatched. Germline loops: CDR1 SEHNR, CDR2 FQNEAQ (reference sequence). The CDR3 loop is CASRPSTTGTGDNEQFF. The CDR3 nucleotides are TGTGCCAGCAGACCATCCACAACGGGGACAGGGGACAATGAGCAGTTCTTC.

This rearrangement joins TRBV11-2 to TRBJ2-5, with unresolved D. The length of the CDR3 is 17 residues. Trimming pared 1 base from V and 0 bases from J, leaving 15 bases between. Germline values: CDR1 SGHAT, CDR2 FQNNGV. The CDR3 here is CASSLVSQIAYQETQYF. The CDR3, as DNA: TGTGCCAGCAGCTTAGTAAGCCAGATCGCGTACCAAGAGACCCAGTACTTC.

The CDR3 protein is CASSLQVWASGSRADTQYF. Written as DNA, the CDR3 is TGTGCCAGCAGCTTACAAGTGTGGGCTAGCGGGAGTCGAGCAGATACGCAGTATTTT. This chain connects TRBV7-2 to TRBJ2-3; 10 nucleotides agree with TRBD2. Germline V lookup: CDR1 SGHTA, CDR2 FQGNSA. The CDR3 runs to 19 residues. V was pared by 2 bases and J by 4 bases, with 15 bases of the junction left unmatched.

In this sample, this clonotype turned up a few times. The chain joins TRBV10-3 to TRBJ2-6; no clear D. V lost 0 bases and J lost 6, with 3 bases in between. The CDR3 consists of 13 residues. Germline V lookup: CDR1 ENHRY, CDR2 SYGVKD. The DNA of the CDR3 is TGTGCCATCAGTGAGTCGAAGGCCAACGTCCTGACTTTC. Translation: CAISESKANVLTF.

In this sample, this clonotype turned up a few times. The CDR3 loop is CASSLYRGRPYEQYF. The CDR3 coding sequence is TGTGCCAGCAGTTTATATCGGGGGCGCCCCTACGAGCAGTACTTC. The gene calls are TRBV28 and TRBJ2-7; D could derive from TRBD1 or TRBD2 (6 bases each). Between the trimmed V and J ends, which lost 1 base and 2 bases, there was a span of 12 bases. Per the germline V gene, CDR1 is MDHEN and CDR2 is SYDVKM. This CDR3 spans 15 amino acids.

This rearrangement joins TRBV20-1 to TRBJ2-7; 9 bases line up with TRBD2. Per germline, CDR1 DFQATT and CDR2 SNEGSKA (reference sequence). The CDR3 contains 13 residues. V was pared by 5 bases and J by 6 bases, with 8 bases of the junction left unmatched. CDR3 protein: CSAESAGGSEQYF. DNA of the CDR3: TGCAGTGCTGAGTCAGCGGGAGGCTCCGAGCAGTACTTC.

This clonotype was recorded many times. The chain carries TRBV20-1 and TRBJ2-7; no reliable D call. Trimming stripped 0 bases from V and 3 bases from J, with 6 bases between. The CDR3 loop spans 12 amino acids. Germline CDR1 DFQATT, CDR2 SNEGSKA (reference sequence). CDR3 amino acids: CSARDRSYEQYF. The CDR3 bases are TGCAGTGCTAGAGATCGCAGCTACGAGCAGTACTTC.